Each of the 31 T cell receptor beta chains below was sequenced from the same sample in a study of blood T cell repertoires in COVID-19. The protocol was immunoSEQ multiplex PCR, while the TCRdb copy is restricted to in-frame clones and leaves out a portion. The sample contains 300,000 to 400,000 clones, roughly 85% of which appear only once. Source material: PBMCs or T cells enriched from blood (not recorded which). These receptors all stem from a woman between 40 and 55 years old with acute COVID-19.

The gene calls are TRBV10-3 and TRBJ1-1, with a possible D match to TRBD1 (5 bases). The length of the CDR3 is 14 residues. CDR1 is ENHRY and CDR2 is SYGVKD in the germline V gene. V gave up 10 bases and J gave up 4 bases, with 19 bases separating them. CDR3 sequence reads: CATMGLNGGTEAFF. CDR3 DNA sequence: TGTGCCACCATGGGGCTAAACGGGGGCACTGAAGCTTTCTTT.

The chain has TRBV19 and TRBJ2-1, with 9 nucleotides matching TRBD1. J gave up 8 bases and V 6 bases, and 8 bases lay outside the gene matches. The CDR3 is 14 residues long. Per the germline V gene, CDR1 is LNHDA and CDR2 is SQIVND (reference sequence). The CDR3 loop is CASSIRDRDDEQFF. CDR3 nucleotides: TGTGCCAGTAGCATCCGGGACAGGGATGATGAGCAGTTCTTC.

The CDR3 reads CASSLIGGDSYNSPLHF. DNA for the CDR3: TGTGCCAGCAGCTTAATCGGGGGTGACTCCTATAATTCACCCCTCCACTTT. The V and J genes are TRBV5-5 and TRBJ1-6; a weak D match, TRBD1 (5 bases). The CDR3 sequence is 17 residues long. Germline V gene lookup returns CDR1 SGHKS and CDR2 YYEKEE (reference sequence). V shed 2 bases and J shed 0 bases, with 12 bases lying between them.

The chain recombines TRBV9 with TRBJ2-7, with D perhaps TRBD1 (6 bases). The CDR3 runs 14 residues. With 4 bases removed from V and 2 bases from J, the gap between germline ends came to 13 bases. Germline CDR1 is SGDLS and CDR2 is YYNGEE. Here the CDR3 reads CASSTTGLAYEQYF. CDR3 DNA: TGTGCCAGCAGCACGACAGGTTTGGCCTACGAGCAGTACTTC.

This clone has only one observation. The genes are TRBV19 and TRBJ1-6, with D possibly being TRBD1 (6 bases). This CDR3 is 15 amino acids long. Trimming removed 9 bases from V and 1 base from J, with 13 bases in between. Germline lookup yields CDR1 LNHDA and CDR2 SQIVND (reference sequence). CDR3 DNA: TGTGCCAGCAAACGACAGGATTCCTATAATTCACCCCTCCACTTT. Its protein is CASKRQDSYNSPLHF.

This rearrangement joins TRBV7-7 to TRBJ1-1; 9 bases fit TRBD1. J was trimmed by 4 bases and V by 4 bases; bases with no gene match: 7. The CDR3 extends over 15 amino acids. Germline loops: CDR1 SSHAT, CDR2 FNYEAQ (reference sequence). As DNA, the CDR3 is TGTGCCAGCAGCTATCGACAGGGGGAGACCACTGAAGCTTTCTTT. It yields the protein CASSYRQGETTEAFF. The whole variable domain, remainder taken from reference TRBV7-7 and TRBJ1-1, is GAGVSQSPRYKVTKRGQDVTLRCDPISSHATLYWYQQALGQGPEFLTYFNYEAQPDKSGLPSDRFSAERPEGSISTLTIQRTEQRDSAMYRCASSYRQGETTEAFFGQGTRLTVV.

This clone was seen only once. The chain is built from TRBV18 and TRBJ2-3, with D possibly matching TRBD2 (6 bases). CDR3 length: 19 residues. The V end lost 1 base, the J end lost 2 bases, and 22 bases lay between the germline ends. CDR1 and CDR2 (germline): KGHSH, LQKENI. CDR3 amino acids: CASSPRSFGEVVVTDTQYF. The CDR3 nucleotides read TGTGCCAGCTCACCACGGTCGTTTGGGGAGGTGGTGGTCACAGATACGCAGTATTTT.

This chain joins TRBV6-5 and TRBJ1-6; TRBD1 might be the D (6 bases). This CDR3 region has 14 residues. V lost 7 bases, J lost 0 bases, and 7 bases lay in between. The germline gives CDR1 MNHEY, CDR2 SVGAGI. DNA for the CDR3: TGTGCCAGCATCAGGGGCTCCTATAATTCACCCCTCCACTTT. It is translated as CASIRGSYNSPLHF.

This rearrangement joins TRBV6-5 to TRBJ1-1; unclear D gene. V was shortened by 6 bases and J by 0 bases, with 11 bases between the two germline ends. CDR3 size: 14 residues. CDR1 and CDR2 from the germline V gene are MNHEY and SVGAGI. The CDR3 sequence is CASRYRVMNTEAFF. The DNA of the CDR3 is TGTGCCAGCAGATATCGGGTCATGAACACTGAAGCTTTCTTT.

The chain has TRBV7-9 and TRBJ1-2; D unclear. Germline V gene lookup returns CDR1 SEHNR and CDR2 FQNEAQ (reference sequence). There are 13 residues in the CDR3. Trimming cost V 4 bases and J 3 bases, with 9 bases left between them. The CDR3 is CASSSTEYYGYTF. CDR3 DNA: TGTGCCAGCAGCTCTACAGAATACTATGGCTACACCTTC. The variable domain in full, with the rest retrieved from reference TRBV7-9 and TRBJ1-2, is DTGVSQNPRHKITKRGQNVTFRCDPISEHNRLYWYRQTLGQGPEFLTYFQNEAQLEKSRLLSDRFSAERPKGSFSTLEIQRTEQGDSAMYLCASSSTEYYGYTFGSGTRLTVV.

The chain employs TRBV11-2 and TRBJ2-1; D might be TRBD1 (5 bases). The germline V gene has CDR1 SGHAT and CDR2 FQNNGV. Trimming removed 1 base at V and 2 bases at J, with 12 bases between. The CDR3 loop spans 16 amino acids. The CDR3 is CASSLVWTRPYNEQFF. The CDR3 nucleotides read TGTGCCAGCAGCTTAGTTTGGACAAGACCCTACAATGAGCAGTTCTTC. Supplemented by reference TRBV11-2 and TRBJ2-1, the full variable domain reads EAGVAQSPRYKIIEKRQSVAFWCNPISGHATLYWYQQILGQGPKLLIQFQNNGVVDDSQLPKDRFSAERLKGVDSTLKIQPAKLEDSAVYLCASSLVWTRPYNEQFFGPGTRLTVL.

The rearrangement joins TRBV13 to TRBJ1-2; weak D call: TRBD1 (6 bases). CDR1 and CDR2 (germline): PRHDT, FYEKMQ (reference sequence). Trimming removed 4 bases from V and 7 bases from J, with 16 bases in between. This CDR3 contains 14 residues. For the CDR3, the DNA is TGTGCCAGCAGCTCCGGGACGGTCAGGGGTGGCTACACCTTC. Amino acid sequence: CASSSGTVRGGYTF.

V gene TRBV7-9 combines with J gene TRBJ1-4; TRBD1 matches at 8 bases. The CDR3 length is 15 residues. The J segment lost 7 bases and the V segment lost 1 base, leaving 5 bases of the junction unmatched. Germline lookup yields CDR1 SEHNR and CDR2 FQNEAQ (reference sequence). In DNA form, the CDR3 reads TGTGCCAGCAGCTTAGGACAGGGGTGGACTGAAAAACTGTTTTTT. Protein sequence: CASSLGQGWTEKLFF.

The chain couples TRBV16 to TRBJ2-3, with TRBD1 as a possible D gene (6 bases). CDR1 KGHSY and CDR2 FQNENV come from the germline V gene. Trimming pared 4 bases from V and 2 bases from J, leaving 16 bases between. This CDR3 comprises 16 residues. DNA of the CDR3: TGTGCCAGCAGCCGGCAACTTAGGGGGATCACAGATACGCAGTATTTT. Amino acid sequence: CASSRQLRGITDTQYF.

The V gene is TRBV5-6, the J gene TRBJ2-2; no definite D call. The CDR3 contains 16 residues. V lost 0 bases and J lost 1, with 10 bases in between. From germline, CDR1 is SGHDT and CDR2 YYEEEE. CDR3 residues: CASSLGLEGNTGELFF. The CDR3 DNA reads TGTGCCAGCAGCTTGGGGCTAGAAGGGAACACCGGGGAGCTGTTTTTT.

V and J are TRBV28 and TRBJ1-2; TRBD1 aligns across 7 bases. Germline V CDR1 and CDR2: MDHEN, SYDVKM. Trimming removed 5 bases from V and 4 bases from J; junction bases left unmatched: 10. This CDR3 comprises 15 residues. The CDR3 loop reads CASSLKLTGAYGYTF. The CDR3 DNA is TGTGCCAGCAGTCTAAAATTAACAGGGGCCTATGGCTACACCTTC.

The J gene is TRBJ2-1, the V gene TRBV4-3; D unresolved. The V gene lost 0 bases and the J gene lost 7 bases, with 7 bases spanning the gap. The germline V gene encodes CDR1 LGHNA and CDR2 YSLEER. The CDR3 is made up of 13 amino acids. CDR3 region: CASSQEQFNEQFF. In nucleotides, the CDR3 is TGCGCCAGCAGCCAAGAACAGTTTAATGAGCAGTTCTTC.

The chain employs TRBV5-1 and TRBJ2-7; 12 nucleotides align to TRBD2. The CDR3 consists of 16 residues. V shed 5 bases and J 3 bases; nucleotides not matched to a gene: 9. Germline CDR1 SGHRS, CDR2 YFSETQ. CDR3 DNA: TGCGCCAGCAGTCAAACACTAGCGGGGGGCTTCTACGAGCAGTACTTC. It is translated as CASSQTLAGGFYEQYF.

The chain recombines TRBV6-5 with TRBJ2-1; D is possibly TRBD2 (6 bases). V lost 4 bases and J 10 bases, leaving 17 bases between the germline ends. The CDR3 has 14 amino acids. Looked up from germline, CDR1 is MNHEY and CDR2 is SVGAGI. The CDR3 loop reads CASSLRDGGNEQFF. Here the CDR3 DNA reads TGTGCCAGCAGTTTACGGGACGGCGGGAACGAGCAGTTCTTC.

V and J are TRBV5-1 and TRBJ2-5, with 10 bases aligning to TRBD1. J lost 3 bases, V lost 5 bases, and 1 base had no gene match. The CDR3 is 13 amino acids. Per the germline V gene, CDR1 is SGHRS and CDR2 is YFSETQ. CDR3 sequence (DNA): TGCGCCAGCAGTGGGACAGGGGAAGAGACCCAGTACTTC. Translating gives CASSGTGEETQYF.

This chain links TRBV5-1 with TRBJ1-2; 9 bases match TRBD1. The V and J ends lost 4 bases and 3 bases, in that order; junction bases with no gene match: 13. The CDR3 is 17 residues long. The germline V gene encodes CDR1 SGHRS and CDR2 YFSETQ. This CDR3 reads CASSLFTGTGMDYGYTF. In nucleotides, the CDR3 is TGCGCCAGCAGCCTTTTTACCGGGACAGGGATGGACTATGGCTACACCTTC.

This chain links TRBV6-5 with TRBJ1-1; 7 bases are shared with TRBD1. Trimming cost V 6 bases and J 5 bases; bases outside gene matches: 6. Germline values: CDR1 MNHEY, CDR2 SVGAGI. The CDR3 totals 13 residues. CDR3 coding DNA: TGTGCCAGCAGGACAGGGTCATTTACTGAAGCTTTCTTT. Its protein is CASRTGSFTEAFF.

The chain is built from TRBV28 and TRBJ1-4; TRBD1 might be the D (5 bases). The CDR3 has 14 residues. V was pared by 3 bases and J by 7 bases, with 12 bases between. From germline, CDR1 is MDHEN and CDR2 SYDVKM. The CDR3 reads CASSLRGLGEKLFF. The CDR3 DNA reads TGTGCCAGCAGTTTGCGGGGGTTAGGTGAAAAACTGTTTTTT.

The DNA for the CDR3 is TGTGCCAGCAGCCCCCGGGACAGGTCCTACGAGCAGTACTTC. It translates to CASSPRDRSYEQYF. The chain has TRBV9 and TRBJ2-7, with TRBD1 identical over 8 bases. The CDR3 length is 14 residues. After removal of 4 bases from V and 1 base from J, the junction contained 4 bases not matched to a gene. Germline V CDR1 and CDR2: SGDLS, YYNGEE.

CDR3 coding DNA: TGTGCCAGCAGTGATCACAGGGGTTGGGACAGCTCTGGGGCCAACGTCCTGACTTTC. It yields the protein CASSDHRGWDSSGANVLTF. V is TRBV2 and J is TRBJ2-6; 7 nucleotides align to TRBD1. Trimming at V came to 3 bases and at J to 0 bases, leaving 11 bases not matched to a gene. From germline, CDR1 is SNHLY and CDR2 FYNNEI. The CDR3 has 19 amino acids.

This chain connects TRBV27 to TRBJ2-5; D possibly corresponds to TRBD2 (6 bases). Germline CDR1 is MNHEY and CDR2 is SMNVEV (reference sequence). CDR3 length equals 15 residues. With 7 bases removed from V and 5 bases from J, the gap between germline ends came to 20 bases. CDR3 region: CASNPRWDSWETQYF. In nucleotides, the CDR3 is TGTGCCAGCAATCCTAGGTGGGACTCATGGGAGACCCAGTACTTC.

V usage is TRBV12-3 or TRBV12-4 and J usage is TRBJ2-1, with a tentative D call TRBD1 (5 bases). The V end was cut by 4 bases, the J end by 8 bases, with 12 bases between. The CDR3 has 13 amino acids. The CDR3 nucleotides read TGTGCCAGCAGTTCAAAGGGGTGGGATGAGCAGTTCTTC. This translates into CASSSKGWDEQFF.

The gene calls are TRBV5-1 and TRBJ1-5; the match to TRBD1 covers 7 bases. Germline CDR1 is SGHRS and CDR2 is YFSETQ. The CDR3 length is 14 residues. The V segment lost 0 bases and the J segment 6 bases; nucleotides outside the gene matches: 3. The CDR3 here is CASSLEGGVQPQHF. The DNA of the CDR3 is TGCGCCAGCAGCTTGGAAGGGGGCGTTCAGCCCCAGCATTTT. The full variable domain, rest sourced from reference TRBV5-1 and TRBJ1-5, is KAGVTQTPRYLIKTRGQQVTLSCSPISGHRSVSWYQQTPGQGLQFLFEYFSETQRNKGNFPGRFSGRQFSNSRSEMNVSTLELGDSALYLCASSLEGGVQPQHFGDGTRLSIL.

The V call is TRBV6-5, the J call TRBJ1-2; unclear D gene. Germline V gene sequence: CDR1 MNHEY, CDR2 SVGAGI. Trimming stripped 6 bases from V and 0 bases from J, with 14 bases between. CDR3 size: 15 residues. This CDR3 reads CASRPRLTANYGYTF. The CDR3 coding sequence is TGTGCCAGCAGACCCAGATTGACTGCTAACTATGGCTACACCTTC.

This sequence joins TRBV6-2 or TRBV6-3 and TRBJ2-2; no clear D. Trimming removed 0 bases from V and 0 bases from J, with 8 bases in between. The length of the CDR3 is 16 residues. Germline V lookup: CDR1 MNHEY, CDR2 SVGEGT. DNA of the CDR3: TGTGCCAGCAGTTACTCCCGTATCGCGAACACCGGGGAGCTGTTTTTT. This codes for CASSYSRIANTGELFF.

CDR3 region: CASSQDSGRRGYTF. The CDR3 nucleotides read TGCGCCAGCAGCCAAGATTCGGGGAGACGCGGCTACACCTTC. The rearrangement uses TRBV4-1 and TRBJ1-2; D gene ambiguous. Trimming removed 0 bases from V and 8 bases from J, with 13 bases in between. The CDR3 length is 14 residues. Germline lookup yields CDR1 MGHRA and CDR2 YSYEKL.